The rows below give T cell receptor beta chains drawn from one sample of a study of blood T cell repertoires in COVID-19. TCRdb's copy holds only in-frame clones and misses some; the assay was immunoSEQ multiplex PCR. The data hold approximately 56,000 clones, with 81% observed a single time. The sequenced material came from peripheral blood. All receptors derive from a woman of 80 years or more with COVID-19, enrolled during active disease. The CDR3 runs from the conserved cysteine through the conserved F or W. A D gene is named only where the DNA matches it firmly. The size field is filled for only some rows; it gives once, few, many or a size class.

>TRBV27|TRBJ2-5|NA|NA
CASSPGIRGGGETQYF
TGTGCCAGCAGTCCGGGTATAAGGGGAGGCGGGGAGACCCAGTACTTC
>TRBV7-3|TRBJ2-2|NA|NA
CASSLSWNTGELFF
TGTGCCAGCAGCTTATCTTGGAACACCGGGGAGCTGTTTTTT
>TRBV5-1|TRBJ2-1|once|TRBD2
CASSLLPGLAQGEQFF
TGCGCCAGCAGCCTCCTCCCGGGACTAGCGCAGGGTGAGCAGTTCTTC
>TRBV30|TRBJ2-7|NA|TRBD2
CAWSAPGGGSEQYF
TGTGCCTGGAGCGCCCCCGGGGGAGGGAGCGAGCAGTACTTC
>TRBV28|TRBJ1-4|NA|TRBD1
CASSYLDRAVIKLFF
TGTGCCAGCAGTTACTTGGACAGGGCGGTGATAAAACTGTTTTTT
>TRBV11-2|TRBJ1-5|once|NA
CASSYSGTTGQPQHF
TGTGCCAGCAGCTACTCCGGGACAACGGGCCAGCCCCAGCATTTT
>TRBV5-1|TRBJ2-7|NA|NA
CASSLAPTGLSSYEQYF
TGCGCCAGCAGCTTGGCCCCGACGGGGTTGAGCTCCTACGAGCAGTACTTC
>TRBV7-8|TRBJ2-3|NA|NA
CASSLAEAHTQYF
TGTGCCAGCAGCTTAGCGGAGGCCCATACGCAGTATTTT
>TRBV6-5|TRBJ2-1|NA|TRBD2
CASSSSGSSYNEQFF
TGTGCCAGCAGTTCTAGCGGGAGCTCCTACAATGAGCAGTTCTTC
>TRBV28|TRBJ2-3|NA|NA
CASSFQGKGTDTQYF
TGTGCCAGCAGTTTCCAGGGGAAAGGCACAGATACGCAGTATTTT
>TRBV7-9|TRBJ2-7|medium-sized|NA
CASSLQGYEQYF
TGTGCCAGCAGCTTACAGGGATACGAGCAGTACTTC
>TRBV5-6|TRBJ2-1|NA|NA
CASSFYAGSNEQFF
TGTGCCAGCAGCTTCTACGCGGGTTCGAATGAGCAGTTCTTC
>TRBV7-8|TRBJ2-7|few|NA
CASSLEISYEQYF
TGTGCCAGCAGCTTGGAGATCTCCTACGAGCAGTACTTC
>TRBV19|TRBJ2-2|NA|TRBD1
CASSTRTGGNTGELFF
TGTGCCAGTAGTACTCGGACAGGGGGGAACACCGGGGAGCTGTTTTTT
>TRBV7-9|TRBJ2-2|NA|NA
CAGRTWSITGELFF
TGTGCCGGACGGACATGGAGTATTACCGGGGAGCTGTTTTTT
>TRBV6-5|TRBJ1-1|NA|NA
CASIRNTEAFF
TGTGCCAGCATTCGGAACACTGAAGCTTTCTTT
>TRBV7-3|TRBJ1-6|NA|TRBD1
CASSTQGAHNSPLHF
TGTGCCAGCAGCACACAGGGGGCCCATAATTCACCCCTCCACTTT
>TRBV27|TRBJ2-7|NA|TRBD1
CASSPGGYEQYF
TGTGCCAGCAGTCCAGGGGGCTACGAGCAGTACTTC
>TRBV6-2/TRBV6-3|TRBJ1-3|NA|NA
CASSYVDTIYF
TGTGCCAGCAGTTATGTCGACACCATATATTTT
>TRBV10-3|TRBJ1-1|NA|NA
CAISDPSGIRTEAFF
TGTGCCATCAGTGACCCCTCAGGGATTAGAACTGAAGCTTTCTTT
>TRBV3-1/TRBV3-2|TRBJ2-5|NA|NA
CASSQDLGSEETQYF
TGTGCCAGCAGCCAAGATCTCGGGAGCGAGGAGACCCAGTACTTC
>TRBV5-1|TRBJ2-1|NA|TRBD2
CASSLEAGGLINEQFF
TGCGCCAGCAGCTTGGAGGCGGGAGGGCTTATCAATGAGCAGTTCTTC
>TRBV2|TRBJ2-1|NA|TRBD2
CASSAEASGRARNEQFF
TGTGCCAGCAGTGCCGAAGCTAGCGGGAGGGCCCGGAATGAGCAGTTCTTC
>TRBV6-6|TRBJ2-7|NA|TRBD1
CASSYPGTGGNEQYF
TGTGCCAGCAGTTACCCCGGGACAGGGGGCAACGAGCAGTACTTC
>TRBV28|TRBJ1-5|NA|NA
CASSLFTHRRNQPQHF
TGTGCCAGCAGTTTATTTACCCACAGACGCAATCAGCCCCAGCATTTT
>TRBV19|TRBJ1-6|NA|TRBD1
CASSRSQPGQNSPLHF
TGTGCCAGTAGCCGCTCCCAACCGGGACAGAACTCACCCCTCCACTTT
>TRBV2|TRBJ2-2|once|NA
CASRGGGTGELFF
TGTGCCAGCAGGGGGGGAGGCACCGGGGAGCTGTTTTTT
>TRBV27|TRBJ2-5|NA|TRBD2
CASRTTTSSGRGKETQYF
TGTGCCAGCAGAACAACTACAAGTAGCGGGCGGGGGAAAGAGACCCAGTACTTC
>TRBV5-1|TRBJ1-6|NA|TRBD1
CASSSGQGRSYNSPLHF
TGCGCCAGCAGCTCAGGACAGGGAAGGTCCTATAATTCACCCCTCCACTTT
>TRBV6-5|TRBJ2-5|NA|NA
CASSYGSEAGRTQYF
TGTGCCAGCAGTTACGGGTCGGAGGCGGGACGGACCCAGTACTTC
>TRBV3-1/TRBV3-2|TRBJ1-6|few|TRBD1
CASSNRDRVSPLHF
TGTGCCAGCAGCAACCGGGACAGGGTTTCACCCCTCCACTTT
>TRBV4-2|TRBJ2-3|NA|NA
CASSQDYPSTDTQYF
TGTGCCAGCAGCCAAGATTATCCGAGCACAGATACGCAGTATTTT
>TRBV3-1/TRBV3-2|TRBJ2-2|NA|NA
CASSQAGIGRELFF
TGTGCCAGCAGCCAAGCGGGAATTGGACGGGAGCTGTTTTTT
>TRBV18|TRBJ2-7|NA|NA
CASSPQDYYEQYF
TGTGCCAGCTCCCCCCAGGATTACTACGAGCAGTACTTC
>TRBV28|TRBJ2-1|NA|NA
CASSLGPIKEQFF
TGTGCCAGCAGTTTAGGGCCCATTAAGGAGCAGTTCTTC
>TRBV19|TRBJ2-2|once|TRBD1
CASKQQGAGELFF
TGTGCCAGTAAACAACAGGGGGCCGGGGAGCTGTTTTTT
>TRBV30|TRBJ1-2|NA|NA
CAWSVEGRGWGGYTF
TGTGCCTGGAGTGTAGAAGGGAGAGGATGGGGTGGCTACACCTTC
>TRBV5-5|TRBJ1-2|NA|TRBD1
CASSLPTTGGGGYTF
TGTGCCAGCAGCTTGCCCACTACAGGGGGAGGGGGCTACACCTTC
>TRBV5-1|TRBJ2-1|NA|NA
CASSGRAGFDEQFF
TGCGCCAGCAGCGGTCGGGCGGGATTCGATGAGCAGTTCTTC
>TRBV16|TRBJ1-1|once|NA
CASSPSRGNTEAFF
TGTGCCAGCAGCCCGTCCAGGGGGAACACTGAAGCTTTCTTT
>TRBV14|TRBJ2-7|NA|NA
CASSQLDRPYEQYF
TGTGCCAGCAGCCAACTAGATCGGCCCTACGAGCAGTACTTC
>TRBV3-1/TRBV3-2|TRBJ2-1|NA|TRBD2
CASSLASAGGLEFF
TGTGCCAGCAGCCTAGCTTCCGCGGGAGGCCTCGAGTTCTTC
>TRBV19|TRBJ2-1|NA|TRBD1
CASSILGTAYNEQFF
TGTGCCAGTAGTATCCTCGGGACAGCATACAATGAGCAGTTCTTC
>TRBV19|TRBJ1-2|once|NA
CASSIGQGGSRGYTF
TGTGCCAGTAGTATCGGGCAGGGAGGATCGAGAGGCTACACCTTC
>TRBV6-1|TRBJ2-1|few|TRBD2
CASSGRTSGSNNEQFF
TGTGCCAGCAGTGGCCGGACTAGCGGGAGCAATAATGAGCAGTTCTTC
>TRBV19|TRBJ2-2|NA|TRBD1
CASTSTGGNTGELFF
TGTGCCAGTACCTCGACAGGGGGGAACACCGGGGAGCTGTTTTTT
>TRBV6-2/TRBV6-3|TRBJ2-5|once|NA
CASSQLTGPVVSTQYF
TGTGCCAGCAGCCAGTTGACAGGCCCCGTCGTTTCGACCCAGTACTTC
>TRBV2|TRBJ1-5|NA|NA
CASSEMDKNQPQHF
TGTGCCAGCAGTGAAATGGACAAGAATCAGCCCCAGCATTTT
>TRBV6-1|TRBJ1-1|NA|NA
CASSEALGGITEAFF
TGTGCCAGCAGTGAAGCGCTAGGCGGGATCACTGAAGCTTTCTTT